Presented here are 19 T cell receptor beta chains from one specimen sequenced in a study of blood T cells in healthy people across ages. Alongside a J-beta primer mix, a sample-barcoded 5' primer served in a second PCR lasting roughly 6 to 11 cycles. TCRdb analysed the 5' RACE reads with MiXCR anew, one entry per CDR3 protein. The sample records about 2 million distinct CDR3 sequences, around half being singletons. The sample comprised blood. Receptors were obtained from a woman aged 40-49 years in good health.

CDR3 region: CASNSGRWDEQYF. The CDR3 region has the DNA TGCGCCAGCAATTCCGGGAGATGGGACGAGCAGTACTTC. This chain connects TRBV10-2 to TRBJ2-5; the D gene is possibly TRBD2 (6 bases). The DNA end is more similar to TRBJ2-7, so the J call may be wrong. The CDR3 has 13 residues. Per the germline V gene, CDR1 is WSHSY and CDR2 is SAAADI.

The chain is built from TRBV4-2 and TRBJ2-1, with 8 bases that match TRBD2. The CDR3 totals 16 residues. The germline CDR1 and CDR2 sequences are LGHNA and YNFKEQ. V lost 0 bases, J lost 4 bases, and 5 bases stayed unmatched. The CDR3 here is CASSQDMRGAYNEQFF. CDR3 nucleotide sequence: TGTGCCAGCAGCCAAGATATGCGGGGGGCATACAATGAGCAGTTCTTC.

This chain connects TRBV7-2 to TRBJ2-5; TRBD2 agrees at 14 bases. V gave up 8 bases and J gave up 11 bases; unmatched junction bases: 19. Germline CDR1 reads SGHTA; CDR2 reads FQGNSA. The CDR3 length is 17 residues. CDR3 amino acids: CASPPGLAGELIYEQYF. CDR3 sequence (DNA): TGTGCCAGCCCCCCGGGACTAGCGGGGGAGCTAATCTATGAGCAGTACTTC.

This chain uses TRBV9 with TRBJ2-5; D is unresolved. CDR1 is SGDLS, CDR2 YYNGEE, per germline. With 4 bases removed from V and 1 base from J, the gap between germline ends came to 17 bases. The CDR3 totals 16 residues. The CDR3 bases are TGTGCCAGCAGCCTTAGGGCCAGTCGATCCCAAGAGACCCAGTACTTC. Protein product: CASSLRASRSQETQYF.

The rearrangement joins TRBV4-3 to TRBJ2-7; D might be TRBD1 (7 bases). Trimming stripped 0 bases from V and 3 bases from J, with 15 bases between. This CDR3 is 16 amino acids long. Germline loops: CDR1 LGHNA, CDR2 YSLEER. The CDR3 reads CASSQEGRGVRYEQYF. In DNA, the CDR3 is TGCGCCAGCAGCCAAGAGGGCAGGGGGGTTCGCTACGAGCAGTACTTC.

The rearrangement links TRBV11-2 to TRBJ2-5; no clear D. The assigned J gene may be wrong: the sequence end matches TRBJ2-7 better. This CDR3 contains 15 residues. Germline V gene lookup returns CDR1 SGHAT and CDR2 FQNNGV. DNA for the CDR3: TGTGCCAGCACCGGAATAAGAGAGATCTCCGGCGAGCAGTACTTC. Its protein is CASTGIREISGEQYF.

J is TRBJ1-2 and V is TRBV6-6, with a weak D call TRBD1 (6 bases). CDR3 size: 15 residues. V gave up 6 bases and J gave up 1 base, with 15 bases separating them. The germline CDR1 and CDR2 sequences are MNHNY and SVGAGI (reference sequence). The DNA of the CDR3 is TGTGCCAGCAGACCCCCCGGGGGGCTTAACTATGGCTACACCTTC. This codes for CASRPPGGLNYGYTF.

V and J are TRBV24-1 and TRBJ2-3; 12 nucleotides line up with TRBD2. The V gene end was trimmed by 4 bases and the J gene end by 6 bases; junction bases not matched to a gene: 4. This CDR3 region has 15 residues. The germline V gene encodes CDR1 KGHDR and CDR2 SFDVKD. CDR3 sequence (DNA): TGTGCCACCAGTGAACCTAGCGGGGGGGCGGATACGCAGTATTTT. It encodes CATSEPSGGADTQYF.

V and J are TRBV5-1 and TRBJ2-7; D is unclear. The CDR3 is 12 residues long. V was clipped by 4 bases and J by 7 bases, with 12 bases between them. Germline values: CDR1 SGHRS, CDR2 YFSETQ. CDR3 sequence (DNA): TGCGCCAGCAGCCAGTATGACCATGAGCAGTACTTC. Its translation: CASSQYDHEQYF.

This clonotype was counted a few times. The V and J genes are TRBV10-2 and TRBJ2-3; 7 nucleotides align to TRBD2. V gave up 4 bases and J gave up 6 bases; unmatched junction bases: 10. The CDR3 sequence is 15 residues long. Germline V gives CDR1 WSHSY, CDR2 SAAADI. Here the CDR3 DNA reads TGCGCCAGCAGTGTAACCAGCGGGGTGGGTGATACGCAGTATTTT. Translated, it gives CASSVTSGVGDTQYF.

The rearrangement uses TRBV25-1 and TRBJ2-4; 9 bases agree with TRBD1. Germline values: CDR1 MGHDK, CDR2 SYGVNS. V lost 4 bases to trimming and J lost 6 bases; unmatched junction nucleotides: 4. CDR3 length equals 14 residues. CDR3 bases: TGTGCCAGCAGTGCACAGGGGGCTGGAAACATTCAGTACTTC. This sequence encodes CASSAQGAGNIQYF. The whole variable domain, remainder taken from reference TRBV25-1 and TRBJ2-4, is EADIYQTPRYLVIGTGKKITLECSQTMGHDKMYWYQQDPGMELHLIHYSYGVNSTEKGDLSSESTVSRIRTEHFPLTLESARPSHTSQYLCASSAQGAGNIQYFGAGTRLSVL.

This clonotype was detected only a few times. The CDR3 here is CASSEDRRKETQYF. In DNA, the CDR3 is TGTGCCAGTAGCGAGGACAGACGGAAGGAGACCCAGTACTTC. The chain links TRBV19 to TRBJ2-5; possibly TRBD1 for D (6 bases). The germline V and J ends were trimmed by 6 bases and 5 bases, with 16 bases remaining between them. The CDR3 spans 14 residues. CDR1 is LNHDA, CDR2 SQIVND, per germline (reference sequence).

The rearrangement links TRBV7-9 to TRBJ2-1, with unresolved D. CDR1 and CDR2 from the germline V gene are SEHNR and FQNEAQ (reference sequence). The V end lost 5 bases, the J end lost 5 bases, and 10 bases lay between the germline ends. This CDR3 spans 13 amino acids. Written as DNA, the CDR3 is TGTGCCAGCAGCGTAGTGTCTCACAATGAGCAGTTCTTC. Protein sequence: CASSVVSHNEQFF. The variable domain in full, with the rest retrieved from reference TRBV7-9 and TRBJ2-1, is DTGVSQNPRHKITKRGQNVTFRCDPISEHNRLYWYRQTLGQGPEFLTYFQNEAQLEKSRLLSDRFSAERPKGSFSTLEIQRTEQGDSAMYLCASSVVSHNEQFFGPGTRLTVL.

This clonotype has only a few counts. The CDR3 reads CASSPWQRFPDTQYF. CDR3 nucleotide sequence: TGCGCCAGCAGCCCGTGGCAGCGGTTTCCAGATACGCAGTATTTT. The gene calls are TRBV5-1 and TRBJ2-3, with a possible D match to TRBD2 (5 bases). The CDR3 sequence is 15 residues long. Trimming removed 4 bases from V and 4 bases from J, with 16 bases in between. Germline loops: CDR1 SGHRS, CDR2 YFSETQ.

The chain employs TRBV7-9 and TRBJ1-1, with 8 bases lining up with TRBD1. With V trimmed by 5 bases and J by 4 bases, 12 bases remained unmatched. CDR1 is SEHNR and CDR2 is FQNEAQ in the germline V gene (reference sequence). CDR3 length: 16 residues. CDR3 in DNA: TGTGCCAGCAGCGCGGACCTACAGGGGGGACCCACTGAAGCTTTCTTT. This sequence encodes CASSADLQGGPTEAFF.

The V gene is TRBV4-2, the J gene TRBJ2-5; D perhaps matches TRBD2 (6 bases). This CDR3 spans 16 amino acids. V shed 2 bases and J shed 1 base, with 14 bases lying between them. Germline assignment: CDR1 LGHNA and CDR2 YNFKEQ. The CDR3 reads CASSQLAGTIQETQYF. CDR3 coding DNA: TGTGCCAGCAGCCAATTGGCGGGGACGATCCAAGAGACCCAGTACTTC.

This clonotype showed up just a few times. The V and J genes are TRBV7-2 and TRBJ2-7, with TRBD1 matching over 8 bases. This CDR3 is built from 15 residues. V trimming: 4 bases; J trimming: 6 bases; junction bases outside the gene matches: 11. CDR1 is SGHTA and CDR2 is FQGNSA in the germline V gene. The CDR3 reads CASSSQAYTGGEQYF. The CDR3 nucleotides are TGTGCCAGCAGCTCCCAAGCTTATACAGGGGGCGAGCAGTACTTC.

The gene calls are TRBV29-1 and TRBJ2-5; D is uncertain. This CDR3 contains 13 residues. The germline V gene has CDR1 SQVTM and CDR2 ANQGSEA. Trimming took 4 bases from V and 4 from J, leaving 13 bases between them. The CDR3 bases are TGCAGCGTTGTTGACGATAGCACAGAGACCCAGTACTTC. Amino acids: CSVVDDSTETQYF.

The chain uses TRBV29-1 and TRBJ1-4; unclear D gene. The CDR3 length is 11 residues. The V and J ends lost 5 bases and 6 bases respectively, with 7 bases between them. Germline CDR1 and CDR2: SQVTM and ANQGSEA. As DNA, the CDR3 is TGCAGCGTTTTCTGGGATGAAAAACTGTTTTTT. Translation: CSVFWDEKLFF.